This entry lists 8 T cell receptor beta chains sequenced from one sample in a study of vaccination and CD4 T cells after COVID-19. With the Oncomine TCR Beta short-read assay, DNA from cultured CD4+ T cells was sequenced. Each CDR3 protein is one row after TCRdb ran MiXCR on the PCR reads. The table lists tens of thousands of distinct CDR3 sequences, 25% to 30% of them singletons. Regarding time point: late sampling 161 to 241 days after vaccination in a few convalescent patients. The treatment was: approximately nine-day PBMC culture with coronavirus spike peptide pools or control peptides (ViraFEST assay). For these receptors, no antigen is known. This specimen consisted of CD4+ T cells from blood, cultured in vitro, obtained about 7 months after SARS-CoV-2 vaccination. These receptor sequences come from a human donor who had recovered from COVID-19.

V is TRBV7-2 and J is TRBJ2-1; D call uncertain. The CDR3 consists of 15 residues. CDR1 is SGHTA and CDR2 is FQGNSA in the germline V gene. Between the trimmed V and J ends, which lost 4 bases and 6 bases, there was a span of 16 bases. The DNA for the CDR3 is TGTGCCAGCAGCTATGGGCGTCAGACTGTCAATGAGCAGTTCTTC. Protein product: CASSYGRQTVNEQFF.

CDR3 loop: CSALSAAGGLDEQFF. The CDR3, as DNA: TGCAGTGCCCTGTCGGCGGCGGGAGGACTCGATGAGCAGTTCTTC. V gene TRBV20-1 combines with J gene TRBJ2-1; 8 bases fit TRBD2. The CDR3 length is 15 residues. CDR1 and CDR2 (germline): DFQATT, SNEGSKA (reference sequence). V lost 6 bases and J lost 8; bases outside the gene matches: 15.

The genes are TRBV20-1 and TRBJ1-6, with unresolved D. The CDR3 extends over 12 amino acids. CDR1 and CDR2 (germline): DFQATT, SNEGSKA (reference sequence). The V gene lost 0 bases and the J gene lost 8 bases, with 5 bases spanning the gap. The CDR3 region is CSARENHSPLHF. The DNA for the CDR3 is TGCAGTGCTAGAGAAAACCATTCACCCCTCCACTTT.

In its sample, this clonotype was seen a few times. The chain carries TRBV7-8 and TRBJ2-3; 12 bases align to TRBD2. Trimming took 5 bases from V and 5 from J; bases not matched to a gene: 5. Germline CDR1 SGHVS, CDR2 FQNEAQ. The CDR3 is made up of 15 amino acids. CDR3 DNA sequence: TGTGCCAGCAGCCCACTAGCGGGAGGACAAGATACGCAGTATTTT. As protein: CASSPLAGGQDTQYF.

This clonotype has just a few counts. The chain combines TRBV4-2 with TRBJ2-5; the D is unclear. V lost 2 bases and J lost 0, with 4 bases in between. The germline V gene encodes CDR1 LGHNA and CDR2 YNFKEQ. This CDR3 has 13 amino acids. The CDR3 sequence: CASSQTDQETQYF. In nucleotides, the CDR3 is TGTGCCAGCAGCCAAACAGACCAAGAGACCCAGTACTTC.

The chain is built from TRBV15 and TRBJ2-5; weak D call: TRBD2 (6 bases). V was cut by 1 base and J by 10 bases, with 10 bases left in between. Germline V gives CDR1 LNHNV, CDR2 YYDKDF (reference sequence). CDR3 length equals 12 residues. CDR3 protein: CATSRGEVDQYF. CDR3 sequence (DNA): TGTGCCACCAGCAGAGGGGAGGTAGACCAGTACTTC.

The chain links TRBV6-1 to TRBJ2-7; D is perhaps TRBD2 (6 bases). The CDR3 is made up of 17 amino acids. V shed 6 bases and J shed 3 bases, with 24 bases lying between them. Looked up from germline, CDR1 is MNHNS and CDR2 is SASEGT. CDR3 DNA sequence: TGTGCCAGCAGCCCCGGCGGAGGGAAAGGGGAATTCTACGAGCAGTACTTC. It is translated as CASSPGGGKGEFYEQYF.

The gene calls are TRBV20-1 and TRBJ2-1, with 9 bases matching TRBD2. This CDR3 spans 14 amino acids. Germline V lookup: CDR1 DFQATT, CDR2 SNEGSKA (reference sequence). After removal of 6 bases from V and 9 bases from J, the junction contained 12 bases not matched to a gene. In DNA, the CDR3 is TGCAGTGCCAGTGCGGCGGGAGGGCCTAGTGAGCAGTTCTTC. Protein product: CSASAAGGPSEQFF.